This T cell receptor beta chain was retrieved from a study of blood T cell repertoires in COVID-19. Turning to the study itself: COVID-19 samples collected from the United States, Italy and Spain covered acute and convalescent phases. T cells, B-cell-depleted T cells, or PBMCs supplied cDNA or gDNA.

Trimming took 7 bases from V and 4 from J, leaving 13 bases between them. Germline V gene lookup returns CDR1 MDHEN and CDR2 SYDVKM. The CDR3 length is 13 residues. Assay used: immunoSEQ multiplex PCR; TCRdb lists only in-frame clones, some missing. The sample includes under 170,000 clones, 75% to 90% of them seen just once. This sequence was found in an older woman with active or convalescent COVID-19. The sequenced material came from peripheral blood. This chain links TRBV28 with TRBJ1-1, with D possibly TRBD1 on 6 matching bases. For the CDR3, the DNA is TGTGCCAGCATCCAACAGGGTTTCACTGAAGCTTTCTTT. This sequence encodes CASIQQGFTEAFF. Based on the CDR3 plus reference TRBV28 and TRBJ1-1, the full variable domain is DVKVTQSSRYLVKRTGEKVFLECVQDMDHENMFWYRQDPGLGLRLIYFSYDVKMKEKGDIPEGYSVSREKKERFSLILESASTNQTSMYLCASIQQGFTEAFFGQGTRLTVV.